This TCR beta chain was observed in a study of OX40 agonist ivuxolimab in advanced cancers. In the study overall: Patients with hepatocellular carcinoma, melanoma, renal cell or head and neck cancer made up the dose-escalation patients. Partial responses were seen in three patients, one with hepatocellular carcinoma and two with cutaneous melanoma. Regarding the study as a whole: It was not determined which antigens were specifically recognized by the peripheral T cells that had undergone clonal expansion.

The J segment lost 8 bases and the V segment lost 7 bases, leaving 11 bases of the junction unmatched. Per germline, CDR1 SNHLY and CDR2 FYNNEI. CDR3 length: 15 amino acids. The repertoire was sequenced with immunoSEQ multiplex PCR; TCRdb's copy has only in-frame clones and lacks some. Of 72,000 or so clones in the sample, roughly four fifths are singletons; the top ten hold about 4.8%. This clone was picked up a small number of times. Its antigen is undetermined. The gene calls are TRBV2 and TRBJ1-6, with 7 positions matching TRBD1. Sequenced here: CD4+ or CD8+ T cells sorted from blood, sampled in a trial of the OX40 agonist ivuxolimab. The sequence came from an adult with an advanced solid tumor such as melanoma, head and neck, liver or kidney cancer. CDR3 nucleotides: TGTGCCAGCACGGGGCACAGACAGGGTTATTCACCCCTCCACTTT. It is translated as CASTGHRQGYSPLHF.